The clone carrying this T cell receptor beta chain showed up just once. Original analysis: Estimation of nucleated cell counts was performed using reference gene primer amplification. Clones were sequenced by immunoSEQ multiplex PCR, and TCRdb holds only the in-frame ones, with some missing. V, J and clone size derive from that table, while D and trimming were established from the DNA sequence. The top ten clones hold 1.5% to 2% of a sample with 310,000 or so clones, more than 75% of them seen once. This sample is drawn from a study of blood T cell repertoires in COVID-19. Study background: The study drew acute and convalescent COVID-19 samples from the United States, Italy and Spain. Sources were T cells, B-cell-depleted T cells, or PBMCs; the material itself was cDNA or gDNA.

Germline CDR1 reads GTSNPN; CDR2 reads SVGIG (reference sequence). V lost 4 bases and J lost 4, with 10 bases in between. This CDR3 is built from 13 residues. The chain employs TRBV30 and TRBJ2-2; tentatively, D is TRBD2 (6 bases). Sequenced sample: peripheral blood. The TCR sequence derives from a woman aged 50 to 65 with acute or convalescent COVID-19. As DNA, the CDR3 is TGTGCCTGGAACTGGGACTTCACCGGGGAGCTGTTTTTT. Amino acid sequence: CAWNWDFTGELFF.